Given below is one T cell receptor (beta chain) in context. Distinct nucleotide sequences in the sample also encode this CDR3. These data belong to a study of shared clonotypes between healthy human individuals. Across the study: Three men and two women, aged 18 to 49, were donors.

This CDR3 comprises 12 residues. From germline, CDR1 is MNHEY and CDR2 SVGAGI. V trimming: 5 bases; J trimming: 4 bases; junction bases outside the gene matches: 1. Each of the donors was a healthy adult who was HIV-negative and had not had a recent acute infection or vaccination. CD4+ cells underwent separation, giving CD45RA+ naive and CD45RA-negative memory subsets. Libraries were prepared by immunoSEQ multiplex PCR; TCRdb keeps only in-frame clonotypes and omits some of them. There are about 1 million clones in the sample; roughly 75% occur only once, and around 1.5% lies in the top ten. The V call is TRBV6-5, the J call TRBJ2-5; 7 positions match TRBD2. Sequenced: memory CD4+ T cells sorted from blood. Indicated subset: CD45RA-negative fraction. The clonotype originates from a man between 18 and 29 years old in good health. In DNA, the CDR3 is TGTGCCAGCAGTCCGGGAGGAGAGACCCAGTACTTC. Encoded protein: CASSPGGETQYF.